This note documents a single T cell receptor beta chain sequence. What it recognizes is unknown. PCR employed 60 Vbeta and 13 Jbeta primers. Under the authors' procedure: In a later analysis, of approximately 81 million unique beta chains, roughly 10 million appeared in at least two donors. Produced via immunoSEQ multiplex PCR; TCRdb's table is partial and in-frame only. The V and J calls and the clone size are those of that table, but D and trimming were determined from the DNA. The sample lists fewer than 250,000 clones, around three quarters occurring once. V was cut by 4 bases and J by 2 bases, with 12 bases left in between. Per germline, CDR1 SGHRS and CDR2 YFSETQ. This CDR3 spans 14 amino acids. This entry comes from a study of cytomegalovirus exposure and HLA in healthy donors. Study-level results: A later analysis reportedly found fewer N-insertions in an Asian-associated ancestry cluster than the roughly 680-donor mean.

The sample taken for sequencing was PBMCs. The genes are TRBV5-1 and TRBJ1-1, with D possibly being TRBD1 (6 bases). The sequence came from a man aged 35-49 years in good health and CMV-seronegative. The CDR3 loop is CASSILDSNTEAFF. Written as DNA, the CDR3 is TGCGCCAGCAGCATACTGGACAGCAACACTGAAGCTTTCTTT. The full variable domain, its missing parts supplied by reference TRBV5-1 and TRBJ1-1, is KAGVTQTPRYLIKTRGQQVTLSCSPISGHRSVSWYQQTPGQGLQFLFEYFSETQRNKGNFPGRFSGRQFSNSRSEMNVSTLELGDSALYLCASSILDSNTEAFFGQGTRLTVV.